This T cell receptor (beta chain) stems from a study of cytotoxic CD8 clonotypes in ibrutinib-treated CLL. About the study: The average sample held roughly 250,000 productive templates and 96,000 or so productive rearrangements. Study-level points and caveats: Patients had baseline clonality above age-matched healthy donors, and this clonality moved with circulating CD8+ T-cell counts.

Turning to this clone: What it recognizes is unknown.

Repertoires were generated with immunoSEQ multiplex PCR, while TCRdb's copy carries only in-frame clones and drops some. This table has around 70,000 clones, over 75% appearing once. The CDR3 has 16 amino acids. CDR1 SGHNT and CDR2 YENEEA come from the germline V gene. The trim removed 5 bases at V and 4 bases at J, leaving 5 bases unmatched. The receptor comes from a human donor with chronic lymphocytic leukemia. The chain links TRBV11-3 to TRBJ2-1, with TRBD2 matching 13 bases. This specimen consisted of PBMCs, obtained after 12 months of ibrutinib treatment. CDR3 in amino acids: CASSPGTSGIYNEQFF. The CDR3 nucleotides read TGTGCCAGCAGCCCCGGGACTAGCGGGATTTACAATGAGCAGTTCTTC.